Below, 3 T cell receptor beta chains from the same sample are listed, as sequenced in a study of T cells after somatic rescue of genetic block (dated by TCRdb to 2018 to 2020). Library preparation used the immunoSEQ multiplex PCR assay. This immuneACCESS table, as held by TCRdb, lists in-frame sequences with V and J called but not all clones. Of the missing ones, under half trace to an unresolved V gene in checked studies; the others have no known cause. This sample has roughly 65,000 clones in its table, and under 95% of those were observed once. The ten most abundant clones make up 2.9% of the sample. Sequencing used peripheral blood mononuclear cells (PBMCs). The receptor source for this set is a man aged 40-49 years.

In this sample, this clone turned up once. The chain employs TRBV5-1 and TRBJ1-1, with 9 bases matching TRBD1. Germline CDR1 SGHRS, CDR2 YFSETQ. With V trimmed by 4 bases and J by 1 base, 11 bases remained unmatched. The CDR3 consists of 17 residues. Written as DNA, the CDR3 is TGCGCCAGCAGCCCGGACTTCCGGGACAGGGAGAACACTGAAGCTTTCTTT. This sequence encodes CASSPDFRDRENTEAFF.

The chain recombines TRBV5-1 with TRBJ2-7; D gene ambiguous. V lost 6 bases, J lost 1 base, and 11 bases lay in between. There are 13 residues in the CDR3. CDR1 and CDR2 from the germline V gene are SGHRS and YFSETQ. This CDR3 reads CASTEQISYEQYF. In DNA form, the CDR3 reads TGCGCCAGCACCGAACAAATATCCTACGAGCAGTACTTC.

CDR3 region: CASSLAGRSEKLFF. CDR3 bases: TGCGCCAGCAGCTTGGCGGGGCGGAGTGAAAAACTGTTTTTT. The rearrangement links TRBV5-1 to TRBJ1-4; weak D call: TRBD1 (5 bases). With 0 bases removed from V and 7 bases from J, the gap between germline ends came to 10 bases. Germline V gene lookup returns CDR1 SGHRS and CDR2 YFSETQ. CDR3 length: 14 residues.